The entry below describes one T cell receptor beta chain. Trimming removed 5 bases from V and 4 bases from J, with 23 bases in between. The germline CDR1 and CDR2 sequences are SGHAT and FQNNGV. The CDR3 sequence is 18 residues long. The sample is drawn from a study of blood T cell repertoires in COVID-19. Study details: Sites in the United States, Italy and Spain provided acute and convalescent COVID-19 samples. T cells, B-cell-depleted T cells, or PBMCs provided the cDNA or gDNA that served as material.

Methods used by the authors: Quantification of nucleated cells was approximated via reference gene primer amplification. Here immunoSEQ multiplex PCR was the method, and the copy in TCRdb shows in-frame clones only, minus some. V and J calls and clone size are as listed in that table; D and trimming were resolved from the DNA. Of 150,000 to 190,000 clones in the sample, roughly 82% were seen once. Sequenced sample: peripheral blood. This chain connects TRBV11-2 to TRBJ2-2; perhaps TRBD1 as D (5 bases). The receptor comes from a woman aged 50 to 60 with acute or convalescent COVID-19. The DNA of the CDR3 is TGTGCCAGCAGCCCTAAGGGTGGGGCCCACGCTACCACCGGGGAGCTGTTTTTT. Translated, it gives CASSPKGGAHATTGELFF.